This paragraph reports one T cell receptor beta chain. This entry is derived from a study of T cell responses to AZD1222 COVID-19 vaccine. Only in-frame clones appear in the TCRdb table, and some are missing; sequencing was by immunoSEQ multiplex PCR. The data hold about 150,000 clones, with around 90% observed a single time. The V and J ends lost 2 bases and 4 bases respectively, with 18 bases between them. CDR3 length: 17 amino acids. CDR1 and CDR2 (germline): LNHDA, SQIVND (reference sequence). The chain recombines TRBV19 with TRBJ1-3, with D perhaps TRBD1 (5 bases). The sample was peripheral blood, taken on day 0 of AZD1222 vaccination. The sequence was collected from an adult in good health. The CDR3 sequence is CASSIRSGTSGGNTIYF. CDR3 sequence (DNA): TGTGCCAGTAGTATAAGGTCTGGGACCTCCGGGGGAAACACCATATATTTT.